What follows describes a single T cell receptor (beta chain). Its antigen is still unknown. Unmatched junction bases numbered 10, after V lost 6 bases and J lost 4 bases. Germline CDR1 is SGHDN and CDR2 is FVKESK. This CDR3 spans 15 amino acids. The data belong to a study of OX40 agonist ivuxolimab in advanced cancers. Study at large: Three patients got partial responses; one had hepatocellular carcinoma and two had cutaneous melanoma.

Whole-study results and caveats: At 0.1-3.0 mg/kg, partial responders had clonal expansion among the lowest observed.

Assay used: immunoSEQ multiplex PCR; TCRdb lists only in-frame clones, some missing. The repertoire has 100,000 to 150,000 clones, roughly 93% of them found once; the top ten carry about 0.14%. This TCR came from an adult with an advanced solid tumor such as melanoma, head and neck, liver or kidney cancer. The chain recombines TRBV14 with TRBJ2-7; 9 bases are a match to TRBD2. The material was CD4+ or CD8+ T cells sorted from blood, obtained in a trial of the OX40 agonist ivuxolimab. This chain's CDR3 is CASRPSGLASYEQYF. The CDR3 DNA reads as TGTGCCAGCAGACCTTCCGGACTAGCGTCGTACGAGCAGTACTTC.